These 17 T cell receptor beta chains originate from one sample sequenced in a study of blood T cell repertoires in COVID-19. TCRdb's table, derived via immunoSEQ multiplex PCR, lists solely in-frame clones and lacks some. This sample has roughly 380,000 clones, with 70% to 90% found just once. The specimen was peripheral blood. The receptors were gathered from a woman between 35 and 50 years old with COVID-19, enrolled during active disease.

This chain connects TRBV4-3 to TRBJ2-1, with 9 bases aligning to TRBD1. From germline, CDR1 is LGHNA and CDR2 YSLEER. The CDR3 extends over 18 amino acids. V lost 2 bases and J lost 7; bases outside the gene matches: 15. The CDR3 DNA follows: TGCGCCAGCAGCCAAAGGAAGAGCCTACAGGGGGCGTGGAATGAGCAGTTCTTC. Translated: CASSQRKSLQGAWNEQFF.

The chain recombines TRBV13 with TRBJ1-2, with 8 nucleotides matching TRBD1. The germline V gene has CDR1 PRHDT and CDR2 FYEKMQ (reference sequence). This CDR3 is 13 amino acids long. V was pared by 5 bases and J by 4 bases, with 3 bases of the junction left unmatched. The CDR3 sequence: CASSPGGVYGYTF. CDR3 coding DNA: TGTGCCAGCAGCCCAGGGGGCGTCTATGGCTACACCTTC.

This clone was seen many times. The CDR3 sequence is CASSLWGLQETQYF. The CDR3, as DNA: TGTGCCAGCAGCTTATGGGGGCTCCAAGAGACCCAGTACTTC. V usage is TRBV7-8 and J usage is TRBJ2-5; possible D gene TRBD1, 6 bases. CDR3 length: 14 amino acids. V was cut by 2 bases and J by 1 base, with 8 bases left in between. Germline V lookup: CDR1 SGHVS, CDR2 FQNEAQ.

The chain links TRBV4-3 to TRBJ1-2; possibly TRBD1 for D (5 bases). CDR1 and CDR2 from the germline V gene are LGHNA and YSLEER. The CDR3 runs to 15 residues. V was trimmed by 0 bases and J by 4 bases, leaving 12 bases between them. CDR3 amino acids: CASSQDPGLLYGYTF. In DNA, the CDR3 is TGCGCCAGCAGCCAAGATCCGGGACTACTCTATGGCTACACCTTC.

This chain connects TRBV6-5 to TRBJ2-7; 9 nucleotides line up with TRBD2. The CDR3 consists of 15 residues. Per germline, CDR1 MNHEY and CDR2 SVGAGI. Losses at the gene ends were 8 bases for V and 1 base for J; bases not matched to a gene: 9. This CDR3 reads CASLQQRGVSYEQYF. For the CDR3, the DNA is TGTGCCAGCCTTCAACAGCGGGGGGTATCCTACGAGCAGTACTTC.

The rearrangement links TRBV18 to TRBJ1-6; a weak D match, TRBD1 (5 bases). The V end was cut by 4 bases, the J end by 0 bases, with 19 bases between. This CDR3 comprises 19 residues. CDR1 and CDR2 (germline): KGHSH, LQKENI. This CDR3 reads CASSLRTQDISSYNSPLHF. The DNA of the CDR3 is TGTGCCAGCTCACTCCGAACCCAGGACATCAGCTCCTATAATTCACCCCTCCACTTT.

The chain recombines TRBV3-1 (or the pseudogene TRBV3-2) with TRBJ2-7; D unresolved. V was shortened by 1 base and J by 5 bases, with 6 bases between the two germline ends. CDR3 length: 12 amino acids. From germline, CDR1 is LGHDT and CDR2 YNNKEL (reference sequence). The CDR3 nucleotides read TGTGCCAGCAGCCAAGGCGTACACGAGCAGTACTTC. This codes for CASSQGVHEQYF.

V gene TRBV6-6 combines with J gene TRBJ2-7; D ambiguous. The V gene's germline CDR1 is MNHNY and CDR2 SVGAGI (reference sequence). Trimming left V 5 bases short and J 0 bases short, with 8 bases between. This CDR3 contains 13 residues. CDR3 DNA: TGTGCCAGCAGTCTACAGAGCTCCTACGAGCAGTACTTC. It encodes CASSLQSSYEQYF.

This clone has only one observation. The chain recombines TRBV7-8 with TRBJ2-7, with 9 positions matching TRBD2. Germline loops: CDR1 SGHVS, CDR2 FQNEAQ. The CDR3 consists of 16 residues. V shed 2 bases and J 3 bases; nucleotides not matched to a gene: 8. The CDR3 protein is CASSLTTSGPNYEQYF. The CDR3 nucleotides are TGTGCCAGCAGCTTAACTACTAGCGGGCCGAACTACGAGCAGTACTTC.

The chain combines TRBV5-1 with TRBJ1-1; D perhaps matches TRBD1 (5 bases). Trimming removed 4 bases from V and 5 bases from J, with 15 bases in between. The CDR3 totals 14 residues. Germline CDR1 and CDR2: SGHRS and YFSETQ. CDR3 sequence reads: CASSPGGGVTEAFF. CDR3 nucleotide sequence: TGCGCCAGCAGCCCTGGGGGAGGGGTAACTGAAGCTTTCTTT.

This chain joins TRBV9 and TRBJ2-5; a weak D match, TRBD1 (6 bases). Per the germline V gene, CDR1 is SGDLS and CDR2 is YYNGEE. The CDR3 has 15 amino acids. V lost 0 bases and J 5 bases, leaving 14 bases between the germline ends. The CDR3 coding sequence is TGTGCCAGCAGCGTAGACAGCAGGGGATGGGAGACCCAGTACTTC. This encodes CASSVDSRGWETQYF.

The chain carries TRBV7-3 and TRBJ2-1; tentatively, D is TRBD1 (6 bases). Germline V gene data show CDR1 as SGHTA and CDR2 as FQGTGA. The CDR3 extends over 15 amino acids. V was pared by 3 bases and J by 7 bases, with 16 bases between. CDR3 protein: CASSLVGTLGNEQFF. Here the CDR3 DNA reads TGTGCCAGCAGCTTGGTAGGGACACTGGGGAATGAGCAGTTCTTC.

The genes are TRBV27 and TRBJ1-4, with 10 bases matching TRBD1. Germline V gives CDR1 MNHEY, CDR2 SMNVEV (reference sequence). There are 14 residues in the CDR3. After removal of 4 bases from V and 8 bases from J, the junction contained 4 bases not matched to a gene. The CDR3: CASSWTGGEEKLFF. In DNA, the CDR3 is TGTGCCAGCAGTTGGACAGGGGGGGAGGAAAAACTGTTTTTT.

This rearrangement joins TRBV7-2 to TRBJ2-5, with a possible D match to TRBD1 (5 bases). Germline V gene lookup returns CDR1 SGHTA and CDR2 FQGNSA. CDR3 size: 14 residues. Deletions cut 2 bases from V and 4 bases from J, with 11 bases between. CDR3 bases: TGTGCCAGCAGCTTAACAACAGGTTTAGAGACCCAGTACTTC. The encoded protein is CASSLTTGLETQYF.

This clone was detected once. Other DNA sequences within the sample encode an identical CDR3. The chain joins TRBV2 to TRBJ1-2; a weak D match, TRBD1 (6 bases). The CDR3 totals 14 residues. Germline CDR1 SNHLY, CDR2 FYNNEI. Trimming stripped 4 bases from V and 0 bases from J, with 9 bases between. CDR3 DNA sequence: TGTGCCAGCAGTGGCCAGGGGACTAACTATGGCTACACCTTC. This gives the protein CASSGQGTNYGYTF.

The genes are TRBV18 and TRBJ2-2; TRBD1 agrees at 10 bases. The CDR3 extends over 16 amino acids. The junction had 5 bases not matched to a gene; V was cut back by 3 bases and J by 4 bases. The germline CDR1 and CDR2 sequences are KGHSH and LQKENI. CDR3 sequence reads: CASSPSGQGVTGELFF. CDR3 sequence (DNA): TGTGCCAGCTCACCTTCCGGACAGGGGGTCACCGGGGAGCTGTTTTTT.

The rearrangement links TRBV19 to TRBJ1-5; possibly TRBD1 for D (5 bases). Trimming took off 8 bases at V and 6 bases at J, with 11 bases between the two ends. This CDR3 has 12 amino acids. Per the germline V gene, CDR1 is LNHDA and CDR2 is SQIVND (reference sequence). CDR3 nucleotides: TGTGCCAGTGCAGGGTTAAGTCAGCCCCAGCATTTT. This gives the protein CASAGLSQPQHF.